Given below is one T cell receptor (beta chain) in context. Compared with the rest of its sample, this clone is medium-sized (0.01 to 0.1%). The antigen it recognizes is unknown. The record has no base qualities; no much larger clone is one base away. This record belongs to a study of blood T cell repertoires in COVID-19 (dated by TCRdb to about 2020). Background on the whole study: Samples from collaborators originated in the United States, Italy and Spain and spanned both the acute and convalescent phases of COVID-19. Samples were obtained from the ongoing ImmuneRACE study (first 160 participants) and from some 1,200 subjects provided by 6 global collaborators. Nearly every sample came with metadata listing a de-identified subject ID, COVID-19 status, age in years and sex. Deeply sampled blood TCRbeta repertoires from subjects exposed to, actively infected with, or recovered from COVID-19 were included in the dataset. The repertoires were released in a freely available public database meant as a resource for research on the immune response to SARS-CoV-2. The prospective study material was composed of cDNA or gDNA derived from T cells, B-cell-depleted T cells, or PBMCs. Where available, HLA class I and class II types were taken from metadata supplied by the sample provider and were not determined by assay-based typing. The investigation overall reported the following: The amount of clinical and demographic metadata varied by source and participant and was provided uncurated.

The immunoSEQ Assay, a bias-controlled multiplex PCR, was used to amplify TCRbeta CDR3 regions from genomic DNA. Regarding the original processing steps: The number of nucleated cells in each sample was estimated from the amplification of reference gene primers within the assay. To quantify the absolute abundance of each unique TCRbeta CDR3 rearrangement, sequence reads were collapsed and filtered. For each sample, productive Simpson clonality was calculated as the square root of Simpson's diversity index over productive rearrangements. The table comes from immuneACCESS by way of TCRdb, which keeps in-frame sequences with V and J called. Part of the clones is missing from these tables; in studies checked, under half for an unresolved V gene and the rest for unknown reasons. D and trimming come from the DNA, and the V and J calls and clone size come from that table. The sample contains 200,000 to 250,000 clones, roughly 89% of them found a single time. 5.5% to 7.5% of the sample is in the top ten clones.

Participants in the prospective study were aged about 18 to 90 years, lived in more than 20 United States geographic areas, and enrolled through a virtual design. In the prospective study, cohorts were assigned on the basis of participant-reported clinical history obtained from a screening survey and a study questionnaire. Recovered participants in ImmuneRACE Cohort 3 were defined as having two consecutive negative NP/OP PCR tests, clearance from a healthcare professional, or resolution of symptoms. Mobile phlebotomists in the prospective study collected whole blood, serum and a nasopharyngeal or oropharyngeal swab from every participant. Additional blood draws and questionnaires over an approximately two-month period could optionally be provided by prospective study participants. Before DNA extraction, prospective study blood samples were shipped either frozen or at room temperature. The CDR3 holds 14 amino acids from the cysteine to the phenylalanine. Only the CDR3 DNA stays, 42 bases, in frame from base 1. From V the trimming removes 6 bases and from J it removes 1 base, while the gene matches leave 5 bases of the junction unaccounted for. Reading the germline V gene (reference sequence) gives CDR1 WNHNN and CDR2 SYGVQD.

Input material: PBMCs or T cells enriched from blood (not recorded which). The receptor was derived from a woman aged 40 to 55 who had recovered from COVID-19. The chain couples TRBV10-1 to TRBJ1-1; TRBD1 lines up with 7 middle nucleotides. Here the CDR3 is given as CASSLGQQNTEAFF. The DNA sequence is TGCGCCAGCAGCCTGGGACAGCAGAACACTGAAGCTTTCTTT.